The present TCR beta chain was sequenced within a study of blood T cell repertoires in COVID-19. The wider study: Samples taken during acute and convalescent COVID-19 were collected in the United States, Italy and Spain. Nucleic acid was either cDNA or gDNA, and it came from T cells, B-cell-depleted T cells, or PBMCs.

Study processing details: Amplification of reference gene primers was used by the study to estimate nucleated cell counts. Only in-frame clones appear in the TCRdb table, and some are missing; sequencing was by immunoSEQ multiplex PCR. V, J and clone size are taken as reported in that table, and D and trimming were inferred from the DNA itself. The sample includes 200,000 to 300,000 clones, roughly 88% of them seen just once. Seattle patient enrollment occurred during active infection, with longitudinal follow-up thereafter. V shed 5 bases, J shed 1 base, and the junction held 12 bases outside the gene matches. This CDR3 is built from 17 residues. Germline values: CDR1 SNHLY, CDR2 FYNNEI.

Specimen: peripheral blood. The chain employs TRBV2 and TRBJ1-1, with 8 bases lining up with TRBD1. The source of this sequence is a woman aged 25 to 39 with COVID-19, enrolled during active disease. CDR3 bases: TGTGCCAGCAGTCCTATCGGACAGGGTAGAACGAACACTGAAGCTTTCTTT. Its protein product is CASSPIGQGRTNTEAFF.